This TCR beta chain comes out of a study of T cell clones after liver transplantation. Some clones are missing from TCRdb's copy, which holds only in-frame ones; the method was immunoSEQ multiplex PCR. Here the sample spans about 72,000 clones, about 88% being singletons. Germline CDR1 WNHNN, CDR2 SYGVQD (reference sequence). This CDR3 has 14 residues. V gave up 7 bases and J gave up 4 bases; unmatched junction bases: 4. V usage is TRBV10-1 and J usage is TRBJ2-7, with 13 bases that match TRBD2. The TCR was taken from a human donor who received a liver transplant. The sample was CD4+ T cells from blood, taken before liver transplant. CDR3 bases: TGCGCCAGCATGGAGGGACTAGCGGGATACGAGCAGTACTTC. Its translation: CASMEGLAGYEQYF.